The 17 T cell receptor beta chains in this list originate from one sample, sequenced in a study of OX40 agonist ivuxolimab in advanced cancers. Method: immunoSEQ multiplex PCR; TCRdb's copy keeps in-frame clones and lacks some. The table has approximately 80,000 clones, roughly nine tenths seen once. The source was CD4+ or CD8+ T cells sorted from blood, collected in a trial of the OX40 agonist ivuxolimab. All receptors derive from an adult with an advanced solid tumor such as melanoma, head and neck, liver or kidney cancer.

This clone was seen a single time. The chain couples TRBV10-1 to TRBJ2-2, with TRBD1 identical over 7 bases. Germline-derived CDR1 and CDR2 are WNHNN and SYGVQD (reference sequence). This CDR3 has 18 residues. J was trimmed by 0 bases and V by 3 bases; bases with no gene match: 10. The CDR3 DNA follows: TGCGCCAGCAGTGATGCGGGCAGGGGGAGCGCGAACACCGGGGAGCTGTTTTTT. It translates to CASSDAGRGSANTGELFF.

This clone has only one observation. The J gene is TRBJ2-3, the V gene TRBV5-1; no definite D call. The CDR3 spans 12 residues. Trimming took off 7 bases at V and 6 bases at J, with 12 bases between the two ends. The germline CDR1 and CDR2 sequences are SGHRS and YFSETQ. The CDR3 DNA reads TGCGCCAGCTCGATCGGGCTCGATACGCAGTATTTT. Its translation is CASSIGLDTQYF.

The J gene is TRBJ2-1, the V gene TRBV7-2; D perhaps matches TRBD1 (5 bases). CDR1 is SGHTA, CDR2 FQGNSA, per germline. The CDR3 is 14 amino acids. V lost 4 bases and J lost 2, with 9 bases in between. CDR3 residues: CASSYQGTYNEQFF. CDR3 sequence (DNA): TGTGCCAGCAGCTACCAGGGTACCTACAATGAGCAGTTCTTC.

The J gene is TRBJ1-1, the V gene TRBV7-9; D call uncertain. The CDR3 has 13 residues. V was cut by 5 bases and J by 1 base, with 8 bases left in between. Germline CDR1 SEHNR, CDR2 FQNEAQ (reference sequence). This CDR3 is CASSVTWNTEAFF. The CDR3 DNA sequence: TGTGCCAGCAGCGTAACATGGAACACTGAAGCTTTCTTT.

The table lists this clone with a few counts. V gene TRBV18 combines with J gene TRBJ2-7; 7 positions match TRBD2. Germline V lookup: CDR1 KGHSH, CDR2 LQKENI. The length of the CDR3 is 14 residues. Germline trimming cut 3 bases from V and 2 bases from J; bases unmatched to any gene: 4. CDR3 sequence (DNA): TGTGCCAGCTCACCGAGCGGGACCCCCTACGAGCAGTACGTC. Translating gives CASSPSGTPYEQYV.

This rearrangement joins TRBV18 to TRBJ2-3, with 8 positions matching TRBD2. Germline CDR1 reads KGHSH; CDR2 reads LQKENI. This CDR3 contains 14 residues. The J segment lost 1 base and the V segment lost 3 bases, leaving 0 bases of the junction unmatched. CDR3 loop: CASSPGLGTDTQYF. The CDR3 coding sequence is TGTGCCAGCTCACCGGGACTAGGCACAGATACGCAGTATTTT.

The V gene is TRBV5-1, the J gene TRBJ2-1; no reliable D call. There are 15 residues in the CDR3. V shed 4 bases and J shed 0 bases, with 11 bases lying between them. CDR1 is SGHRS and CDR2 is YFSETQ in the germline V gene. CDR3 nucleotide sequence: TGCGCCAGCAGCGACACGCGGAACTCCTACAATGAGCAGTTCTTC. Residues: CASSDTRNSYNEQFF.

The CDR3 sequence: CASSPAAGGYTF. The CDR3 DNA reads TGTGCCAGCAGCCCGGCCGCGGGTGGCTACACCTTC. The rearrangement links TRBV2 to TRBJ1-2, with unresolved D. Deletions cut 6 bases from V and 7 bases from J, with 12 bases between. CDR1 and CDR2 from the germline V gene are SNHLY and FYNNEI. There are 12 residues in the CDR3. Together with reference TRBV2 and TRBJ1-2, the CDR3 gives the full variable domain: EPEVTQTPSHQVTQMGQEVILRCVPISNHLYFYWYRQILGQKVEFLVSFYNNEISEKSEIFDDQFSVERPDGSNFTLKIRSTKLEDSAMYFCASSPAAGGYTFGSGTRLTVV.

This chain joins TRBV19 and TRBJ1-6; the D gene is possibly TRBD1 (5 bases). Trimming removed 7 bases at V and 7 bases at J, with 17 bases between. The CDR3 totals 15 residues. Germline V gene sequence: CDR1 LNHDA, CDR2 SQIVND (reference sequence). The CDR3 here is CASILSSQGNSPLHF. The DNA of the CDR3 is TGTGCCAGTATCCTGTCGTCGCAGGGAAATTCACCCCTCCACTTT.

This chain joins TRBV18 and TRBJ2-4; D perhaps matches TRBD2 (5 bases). V shed 3 bases and J shed 2 bases, with 11 bases lying between them. Germline lookup yields CDR1 KGHSH and CDR2 LQKENI. The CDR3 is 15 amino acids. DNA for the CDR3: TGTGCCAGCTCACCCCTAGCCGCCTCCAAAAACATTCAGTACTTC. It codes for CASSPLAASKNIQYF.

This clone showed up just a few times. V and J are TRBV30 and TRBJ2-3; 9 bases fit TRBD1. Trimming at V came to 2 bases and at J to 2 bases, leaving 8 bases not matched to a gene. The germline CDR1 and CDR2 sequences are GTSNPN and SVGIG (reference sequence). The CDR3 consists of 16 residues. CDR3 in amino acids: CAWSLGQGFSTDTQYF. The CDR3 DNA sequence: TGTGCCTGGAGTCTGGGACAGGGTTTCTCCACAGATACGCAGTATTTT.

This chain uses TRBV19 with TRBJ2-2; no definite D call. Trimming took off 5 bases at V and 0 bases at J, with 13 bases between the two ends. This CDR3 has 16 residues. CDR1 LNHDA and CDR2 SQIVND come from the germline V gene (reference sequence). CDR3 in amino acids: CASSWSQLSNTGELFF. CDR3 DNA: TGTGCCAGTAGTTGGTCACAGCTATCGAACACCGGGGAGCTGTTTTTT.

The chain is built from TRBV6-5 and TRBJ1-1; 11 positions agree with TRBD1. Looked up from germline, CDR1 is MNHEY and CDR2 is SVGAGI. V lost 6 bases to trimming and J lost 3 bases; unmatched junction nucleotides: 6. The CDR3 length is 15 residues. The CDR3 spells CASRQDRGRYTEAFF. The CDR3 region has the DNA TGTGCCAGCAGACAGGACAGGGGGCGTTACACTGAAGCTTTCTTT.

The V call is TRBV6-1, the J call TRBJ2-1, with D perhaps TRBD1 (5 bases). The CDR3 totals 14 residues. Germline assignment: CDR1 MNHNS and CDR2 SASEGT. Trimming removed 1 base from V and 4 bases from J, with 8 bases in between. CDR3 sequence (DNA): TGTGCCAGCAGTGAAGGGGGCGGTTACAATGAGCAGTTCTTC. Encoded protein: CASSEGGGYNEQFF.

The V call is TRBV5-5, the J call TRBJ1-2, with D possibly matching TRBD1 (6 bases). CDR1 is SGHKS, CDR2 YYEKEE, per germline (reference sequence). The CDR3 totals 14 residues. Trimming removed 0 bases at V and 4 bases at J, with 10 bases between. The CDR3 bases are TGTGCCAGCAGCTTGGAAGGGACACGCTATGGCTACACCTTC. Translation: CASSLEGTRYGYTF.

The chain recombines TRBV10-2 with TRBJ2-7; maybe TRBD2 (6 bases). Trimming took 8 bases from V and 0 from J, leaving 14 bases between them. This CDR3 comprises 14 residues. The germline CDR1 and CDR2 sequences are WSHSY and SAAADI. CDR3 nucleotide sequence: TGCGCCAGCGGGCCCTCCGGGGGCTCCTACGAGCAGTACGTC. Its translation: CASGPSGGSYEQYV.

The genes are TRBV6-6 and TRBJ2-2; tentative D call: TRBD1 (6 bases). The germline CDR1 and CDR2 sequences are MNHNY and SVGAGI (reference sequence). V gave up 6 bases and J gave up 5 bases, with 19 bases separating them. CDR3 length: 16 residues. The CDR3 here is CASSPWGQGRTGELFF. The CDR3 DNA is TGTGCCAGCAGCCCGTGGGGGCAGGGTAGGACCGGGGAGCTGTTTTTT.